A few counts support the clone carrying this TCR beta chain. The sample comes from a study of cytomegalovirus exposure and HLA in healthy donors. In the PCR, 60 Vbeta and 13 Jbeta primers were used. Repertoires were generated with immunoSEQ multiplex PCR, while TCRdb's copy carries only in-frame clones and drops some. The data show 150,000 to 200,000 clones, about 77% seen once. The material sequenced was PBMCs. This clonotype originated in a woman aged 40-49 years in good health and CMV-seropositive.

The CDR3 here is CASSYGQGAGTEAFF. The CDR3 nucleotides read TGTGCCAGCAGTTATGGACAGGGGGCTGGGACTGAAGCTTTCTTT. V gene TRBV6-6 combines with J gene TRBJ1-1; 11 bases align to TRBD1. CDR1 MNHNY and CDR2 SVGAGI come from the germline V gene (reference sequence). This CDR3 has 15 amino acids. Trimming removed 3 bases from V and 5 bases from J; junction bases left unmatched: 5.